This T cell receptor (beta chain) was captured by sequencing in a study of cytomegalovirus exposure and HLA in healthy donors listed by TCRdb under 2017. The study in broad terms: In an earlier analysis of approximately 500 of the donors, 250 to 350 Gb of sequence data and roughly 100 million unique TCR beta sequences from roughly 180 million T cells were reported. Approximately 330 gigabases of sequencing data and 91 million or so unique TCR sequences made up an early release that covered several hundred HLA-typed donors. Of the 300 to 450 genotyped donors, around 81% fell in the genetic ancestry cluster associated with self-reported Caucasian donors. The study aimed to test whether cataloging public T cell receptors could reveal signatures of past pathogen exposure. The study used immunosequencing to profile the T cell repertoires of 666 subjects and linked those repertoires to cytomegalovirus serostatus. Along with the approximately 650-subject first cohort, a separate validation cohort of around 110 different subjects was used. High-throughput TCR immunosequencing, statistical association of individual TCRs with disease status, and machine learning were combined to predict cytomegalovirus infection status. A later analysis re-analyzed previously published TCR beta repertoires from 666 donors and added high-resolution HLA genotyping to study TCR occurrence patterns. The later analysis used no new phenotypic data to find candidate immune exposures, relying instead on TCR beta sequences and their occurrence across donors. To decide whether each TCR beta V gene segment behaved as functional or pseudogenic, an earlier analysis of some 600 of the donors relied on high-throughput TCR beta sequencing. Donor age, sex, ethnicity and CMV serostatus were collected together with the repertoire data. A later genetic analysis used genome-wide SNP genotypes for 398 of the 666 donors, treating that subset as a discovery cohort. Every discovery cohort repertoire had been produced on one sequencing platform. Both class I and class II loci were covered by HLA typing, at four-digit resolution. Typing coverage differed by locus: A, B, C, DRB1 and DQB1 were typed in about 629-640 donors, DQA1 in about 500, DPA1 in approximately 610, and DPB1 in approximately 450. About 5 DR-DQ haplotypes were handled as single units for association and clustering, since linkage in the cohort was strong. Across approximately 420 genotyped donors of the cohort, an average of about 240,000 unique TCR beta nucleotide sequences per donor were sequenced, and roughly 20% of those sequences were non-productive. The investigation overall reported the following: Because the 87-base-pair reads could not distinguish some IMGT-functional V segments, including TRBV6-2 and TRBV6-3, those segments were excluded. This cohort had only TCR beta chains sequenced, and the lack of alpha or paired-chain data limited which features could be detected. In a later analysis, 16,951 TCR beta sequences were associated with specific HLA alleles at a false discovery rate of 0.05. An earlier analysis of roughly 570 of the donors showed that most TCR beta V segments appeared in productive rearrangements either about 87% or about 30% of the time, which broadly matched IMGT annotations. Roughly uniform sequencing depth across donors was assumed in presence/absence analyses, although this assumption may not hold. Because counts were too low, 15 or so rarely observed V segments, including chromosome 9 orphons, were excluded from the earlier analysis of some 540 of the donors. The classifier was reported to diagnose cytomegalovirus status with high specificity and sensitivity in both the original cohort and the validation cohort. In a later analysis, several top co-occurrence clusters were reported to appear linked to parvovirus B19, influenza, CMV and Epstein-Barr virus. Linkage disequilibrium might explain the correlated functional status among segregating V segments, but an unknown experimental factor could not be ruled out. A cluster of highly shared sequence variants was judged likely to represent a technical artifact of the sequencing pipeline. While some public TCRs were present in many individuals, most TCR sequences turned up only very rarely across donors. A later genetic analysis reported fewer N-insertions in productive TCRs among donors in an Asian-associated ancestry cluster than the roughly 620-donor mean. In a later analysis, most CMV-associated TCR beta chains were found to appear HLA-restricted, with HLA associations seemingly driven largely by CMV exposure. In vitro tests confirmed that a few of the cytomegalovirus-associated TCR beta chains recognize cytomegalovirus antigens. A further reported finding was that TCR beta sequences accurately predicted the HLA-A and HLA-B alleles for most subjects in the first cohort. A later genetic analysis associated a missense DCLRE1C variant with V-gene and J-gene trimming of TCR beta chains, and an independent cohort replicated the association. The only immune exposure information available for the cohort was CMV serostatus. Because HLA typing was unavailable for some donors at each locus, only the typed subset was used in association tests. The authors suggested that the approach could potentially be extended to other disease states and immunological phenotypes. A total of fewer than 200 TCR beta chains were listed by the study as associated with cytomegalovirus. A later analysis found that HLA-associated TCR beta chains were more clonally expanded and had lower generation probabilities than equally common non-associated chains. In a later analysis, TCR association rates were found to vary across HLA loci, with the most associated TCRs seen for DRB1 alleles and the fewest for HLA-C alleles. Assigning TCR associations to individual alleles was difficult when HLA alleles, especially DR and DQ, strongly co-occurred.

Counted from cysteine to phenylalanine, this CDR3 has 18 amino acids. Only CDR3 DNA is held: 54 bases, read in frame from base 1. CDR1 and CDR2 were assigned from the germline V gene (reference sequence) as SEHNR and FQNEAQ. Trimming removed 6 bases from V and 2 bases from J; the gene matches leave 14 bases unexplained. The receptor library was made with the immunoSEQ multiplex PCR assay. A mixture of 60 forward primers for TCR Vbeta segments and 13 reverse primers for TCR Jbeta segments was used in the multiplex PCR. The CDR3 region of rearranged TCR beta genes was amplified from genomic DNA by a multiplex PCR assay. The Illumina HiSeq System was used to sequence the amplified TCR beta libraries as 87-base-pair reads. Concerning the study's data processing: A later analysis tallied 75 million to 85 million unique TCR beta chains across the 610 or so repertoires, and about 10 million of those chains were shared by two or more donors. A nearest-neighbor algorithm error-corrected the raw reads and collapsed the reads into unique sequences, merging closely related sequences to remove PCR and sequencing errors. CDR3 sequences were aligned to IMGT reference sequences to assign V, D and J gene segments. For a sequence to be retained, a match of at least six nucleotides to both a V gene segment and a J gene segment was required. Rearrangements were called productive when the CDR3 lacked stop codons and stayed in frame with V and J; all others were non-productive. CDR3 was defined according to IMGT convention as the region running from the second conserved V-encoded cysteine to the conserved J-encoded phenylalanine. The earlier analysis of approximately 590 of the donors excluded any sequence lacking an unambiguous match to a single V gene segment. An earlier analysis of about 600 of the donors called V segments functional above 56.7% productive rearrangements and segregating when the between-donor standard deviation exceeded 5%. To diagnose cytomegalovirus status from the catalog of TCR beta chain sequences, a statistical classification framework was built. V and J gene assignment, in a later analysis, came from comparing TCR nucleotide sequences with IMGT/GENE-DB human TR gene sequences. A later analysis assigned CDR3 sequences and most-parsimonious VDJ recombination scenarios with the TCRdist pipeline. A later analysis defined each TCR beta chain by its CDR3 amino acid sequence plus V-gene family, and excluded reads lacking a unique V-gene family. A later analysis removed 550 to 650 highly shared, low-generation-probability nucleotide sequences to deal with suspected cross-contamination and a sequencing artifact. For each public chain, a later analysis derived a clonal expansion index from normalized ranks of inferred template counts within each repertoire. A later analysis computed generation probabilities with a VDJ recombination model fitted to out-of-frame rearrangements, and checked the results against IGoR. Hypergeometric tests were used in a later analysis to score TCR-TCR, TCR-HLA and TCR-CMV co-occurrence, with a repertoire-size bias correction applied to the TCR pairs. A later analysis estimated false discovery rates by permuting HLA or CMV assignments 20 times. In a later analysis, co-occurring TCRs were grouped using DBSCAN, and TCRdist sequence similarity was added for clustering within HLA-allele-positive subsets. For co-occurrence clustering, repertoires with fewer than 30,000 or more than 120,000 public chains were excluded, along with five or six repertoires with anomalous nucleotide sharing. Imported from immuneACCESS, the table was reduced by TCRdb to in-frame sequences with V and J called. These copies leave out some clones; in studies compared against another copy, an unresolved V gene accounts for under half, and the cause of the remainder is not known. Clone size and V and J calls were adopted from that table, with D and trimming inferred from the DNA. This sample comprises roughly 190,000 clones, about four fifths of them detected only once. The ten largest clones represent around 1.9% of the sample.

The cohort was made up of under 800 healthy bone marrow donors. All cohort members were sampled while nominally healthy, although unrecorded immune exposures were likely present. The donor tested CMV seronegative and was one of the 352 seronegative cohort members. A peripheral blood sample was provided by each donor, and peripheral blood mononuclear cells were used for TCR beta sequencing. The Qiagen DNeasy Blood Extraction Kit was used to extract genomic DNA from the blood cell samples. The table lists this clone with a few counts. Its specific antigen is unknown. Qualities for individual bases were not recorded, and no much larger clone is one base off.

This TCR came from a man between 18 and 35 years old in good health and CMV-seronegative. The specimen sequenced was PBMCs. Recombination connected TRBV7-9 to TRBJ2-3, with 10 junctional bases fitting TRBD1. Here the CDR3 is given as CASRSPRQGAFFTDTQYF. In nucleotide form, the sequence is TGTGCCAGCAGATCACCCCGACAGGGGGCGTTTTTCACAGATACGCAGTATTTT.